Listed here is a single TCR beta chain. This entry comes from a study of blood T cell repertoires in COVID-19. The method was immunoSEQ multiplex PCR; TCRdb's version includes in-frame clones alone and lacks a portion of them. The sample has fewer than 60,000 clones, more than 90% seen once; the top ten hold about 3.8%. Trimming left V 2 bases short and J 1 base short, with 13 bases between. CDR1 is SGHRS and CDR2 is YFSETQ in the germline V gene. This CDR3 is 15 amino acids long. Sequenced input: peripheral blood. The receptor's source is a human donor in a cohort sampled during active COVID-19. V is TRBV5-1 and J is TRBJ2-7; maybe TRBD2 (5 bases). CDR3 sequence reads: CASSFFPTGSYEQYV. CDR3 sequence (DNA): TGCGCCAGCAGCTTTTTCCCCACGGGATCCTACGAGCAGTACGTC.